The 25 T cell receptor beta chains presented below share a single source sample, sequenced in a study of shared clonotypes between healthy human individuals. Sequencing was performed with immunoSEQ multiplex PCR; in TCRdb, only in-frame clones are kept and a portion is missing. The sample includes some 690,000 clones, 90% of them seen just once. The source material was memory CD8+ T cells from PBMCs. Subset described: CD45RO+ cells pooled with CCR7-negative TemRA cells. These receptors all stem from a man aged 18 to 29 in good health. Some clones in this sample may be carry-over from other donors' samples.

This chain links TRBV7-6 with TRBJ2-2; possibly TRBD1 for D (6 bases). The CDR3 sequence is 17 residues long. V shed 3 bases and J shed 4 bases, with 18 bases lying between them. Looked up from germline, CDR1 is SGHVS and CDR2 is FNYEAQ. CDR3 nucleotides: TGTGCCAGCAGCTTCCCTGAGGGGGAGTCGGGCACCGGGGAGCTGTTTTTT. It codes for CASSFPEGESGTGELFF.

This chain connects TRBV6-5 to TRBJ1-1; TRBD1 matches 9 bases. With 2 bases clipped from V and 4 bases from J, the junction kept 5 bases outside the gene matches. Germline assignment: CDR1 MNHEY and CDR2 SVGAGI. The CDR3 extends over 15 amino acids. The CDR3 DNA follows: TGTGCCAGCAGTTACAACGACAGGGGGGCCACTGAAGCTTTCTTT. This gives the protein CASSYNDRGATEAFF.

The rearrangement links TRBV6-5 to TRBJ2-7, with 9 bases identical to TRBD2. The ends lost 2 bases at V and 3 bases at J; junction bases unmatched: 5. The CDR3 is made up of 15 amino acids. Germline CDR1 reads MNHEY; CDR2 reads SVGAGI. CDR3 DNA sequence: TGTGCCAGCAGTTACCGGAGCGGGAGGATCTACGAGCAGTACTTC. Its protein product is CASSYRSGRIYEQYF.

The CDR3 loop is CASSPKPGQGKLAKNIQYF. The CDR3 DNA sequence: TGTGCCAGCTCTCCAAAACCGGGACAGGGGAAACTAGCCAAAAACATTCAGTACTTC. The V gene is TRBV18, the J gene TRBJ2-4; TRBD1 matches at 10 bases. Unmatched junction bases numbered 14, after V lost 6 bases and J lost 0 bases. This CDR3 is 19 amino acids long. The germline gives CDR1 KGHSH, CDR2 LQKENI.

The chain has TRBV25-1 and TRBJ2-7; the match to TRBD2 covers 11 bases. V lost 1 base, J lost 6 bases, and 2 bases stayed unmatched. Germline V gives CDR1 MGHDK, CDR2 SYGVNS. This CDR3 comprises 14 residues. This chain's CDR3 is CASSELAGGREQYF. CDR3 DNA sequence: TGTGCCAGCAGTGAATTAGCGGGAGGGCGCGAGCAGTACTTC.

This rearrangement joins TRBV5-1 to TRBJ2-7; D perhaps matches TRBD1 (5 bases). V was clipped by 0 bases and J by 2 bases, with 15 bases between them. Looked up from germline, CDR1 is SGHRS and CDR2 is YFSETQ. The CDR3 is 16 amino acids. The CDR3 protein is CASSLGSATATYEQYF. The CDR3 bases are TGCGCCAGCAGCTTGGGGTCCGCGACAGCCACCTACGAGCAGTACTTC.

The rearrangement joins TRBV11-2 to TRBJ1-5; D gene uncertain. There are 14 residues in the CDR3. The ends were cut back, 1 base at V and 7 bases at J, with 11 bases in the middle. From germline, CDR1 is SGHAT and CDR2 FQNNGV. CDR3 amino acids: CASSLVEGGQPQHF. CDR3 nucleotide sequence: TGTGCCAGCAGCTTAGTAGAGGGTGGGCAGCCCCAGCATTTT. Full variable domain (missing parts from reference TRBV11-2 and TRBJ1-5): EAGVAQSPRYKIIEKRQSVAFWCNPISGHATLYWYQQILGQGPKLLIQFQNNGVVDDSQLPKDRFSAERLKGVDSTLKIQPAKLEDSAVYLCASSLVEGGQPQHFGDGTRLSIL.

This clone was detected once. The rearrangement links TRBV10-1 to TRBJ2-7, with no clear D. This CDR3 spans 9 amino acids. The germline V gene has CDR1 WNHNN and CDR2 SYGVQD (reference sequence). DNA of the CDR3: TGCCCAATAAGGGTCGAGCAGTACTTC. Residues: CPIRVEQYF.

The J gene is TRBJ2-7, the V gene TRBV27; possibly TRBD1 for D (5 bases). The CDR3 contains 16 residues. V was clipped by 0 bases and J by 3 bases, with 15 bases between them. Per germline, CDR1 MNHEY and CDR2 SMNVEV (reference sequence). CDR3: CASSLSGQALDYEQYF. CDR3 coding DNA: TGTGCCAGCAGTTTATCGGGGCAGGCCTTGGACTACGAGCAGTACTTC.

The genes are TRBV28 and TRBJ2-3; D perhaps matches TRBD2 (6 bases). Trimming removed 7 bases at V and 0 bases at J, with 17 bases between. The CDR3 has 16 amino acids. Germline lookup yields CDR1 MDHEN and CDR2 SYDVKM. This CDR3 is CASIPRGGASTDTQYF. The DNA of the CDR3 is TGTGCCAGCATACCCCGTGGAGGGGCTAGCACAGATACGCAGTATTTT.

The chain is built from TRBV18 and TRBJ2-7; 9 nucleotides match TRBD2. CDR1 is KGHSH, CDR2 LQKENI, per germline. Losses at the gene ends were 3 bases for V and 2 bases for J; bases not matched to a gene: 23. This CDR3 is built from 21 residues. The DNA for the CDR3 is TGTGCCAGCTCACCGGACTTGGTTAGGGTCGACAGTGCGGGAGGGCCCTACGAGCAGTACTTC. It is translated as CASSPDLVRVDSAGGPYEQYF. The variable domain in full, completed from reference TRBV18 and TRBJ2-7, reads NAGVMQNPRHLVRRRGQEARLRCSPMKGHSHVYWYRQLPEEGLKFMVYLQKENIIDESGMPKERFSAEFPKEGPSILRIQQVVRGDSAAYFCASSPDLVRVDSAGGPYEQYFGPGTRLTVT.

Points on this clone: The same CDR3 also results from other DNA sequences found in this sample. This rearrangement joins TRBV19 to TRBJ2-2; D unclear. The germline CDR1 and CDR2 sequences are LNHDA and SQIVND (reference sequence). The CDR3 extends over 12 amino acids. The V gene lost 3 bases and the J gene lost 4 bases, with 3 bases spanning the gap. The CDR3 loop reads CASSISTGELFF. The CDR3 bases are TGTGCCAGTAGTATTTCCACCGGGGAGCTGTTTTTT.

The rearrangement joins TRBV27 to TRBJ2-3, with 7 nucleotides matching TRBD2. Per the germline V gene, CDR1 is MNHEY and CDR2 is SMNVEV (reference sequence). This CDR3 has 16 amino acids. The J segment lost 0 bases and the V segment lost 5 bases, leaving 8 bases of the junction unmatched. The CDR3 sequence: CASSLLQGLSTDTQYF. CDR3 DNA sequence: TGTGCCAGCAGTCTCCTGCAGGGACTAAGCACAGATACGCAGTATTTT.

CDR3 residues: CATSRMNQPQHF. The CDR3 DNA sequence: TGTGCCACCAGCAGAATGAATCAGCCCCAGCATTTT. The chain employs TRBV15 and TRBJ1-5; no reliable D call. The CDR3 is made up of 12 amino acids. The V end was cut by 2 bases, the J end by 4 bases, with 3 bases between. Germline assignment: CDR1 LNHNV and CDR2 YYDKDF (reference sequence). Drawing the rest from reference TRBV15 and TRBJ1-5, the complete variable domain is DAMVIQNPRYQVTQFGKPVTLSCSQTLNHNVMYWYQQKSSQAPKLLFHYYDKDFNNEADTPDNFQSRRPNTSFCFLDIRSPGLGDTAMYLCATSRMNQPQHFGDGTRLSIL.

The chain is built from TRBV6-5 and TRBJ1-1, with D tentatively TRBD1 (6 bases). This CDR3 has 14 residues. Trimming stripped 2 bases from V and 2 bases from J, with 9 bases between. The germline gives CDR1 MNHEY, CDR2 SVGAGI. CDR3: CASSYGQFNTEAFF. CDR3 nucleotides: TGTGCCAGCAGTTACGGACAGTTTAACACTGAAGCTTTCTTT.

This chain connects TRBV7-9 to TRBJ1-4; D gene ambiguous. Trimming removed 5 bases at V and 8 bases at J, with 21 bases between. CDR1 is SEHNR, CDR2 FQNEAQ, per germline (reference sequence). CDR3 length: 16 residues. The CDR3 sequence: CASSPRTGRAREKLFF. The CDR3 bases are TGTGCCAGCAGCCCCCGGACGGGCCGGGCGAGAGAAAAACTGTTTTTT.

The chain recombines TRBV4-2 with TRBJ2-1; 14 nucleotides agree with TRBD2. The length of the CDR3 is 17 residues. Germline CDR1 reads LGHNA; CDR2 reads YNFKEQ. V lost 0 bases and J lost 8; bases outside the gene matches: 6. CDR3 sequence: CASSQEGLAGEGHEQFF. The CDR3 bases are TGTGCCAGCAGCCAAGAGGGACTAGCGGGAGAAGGTCATGAGCAGTTCTTC.

The chain links TRBV19 to TRBJ2-7, with 8 bases fitting TRBD2. In germline, CDR1 is LNHDA, CDR2 SQIVND (reference sequence). The CDR3 is made up of 15 amino acids. V shed 3 bases, J shed 4 bases, and the junction held 8 bases outside the gene matches. This chain's CDR3 is CASSILAGETYEQYF. The CDR3 DNA sequence: TGTGCCAGTAGTATTCTAGCGGGCGAGACGTACGAGCAGTACTTC.

This chain uses TRBV2 with TRBJ1-5; D is uncertain. V lost 0 bases to trimming and J lost 1 base, with 10 bases between them. The CDR3 has 16 amino acids. Germline V gene data show CDR1 as SNHLY and CDR2 as FYNNEI. CDR3 in DNA: TGTGCCAGCAGTGAAGCGGGCCGGATCAGCAATCAGCCCCAGCATTTT. It yields the protein CASSEAGRISNQPQHF.

The V and J genes are TRBV27 and TRBJ2-7, with D tentatively TRBD2 (5 bases). Germline V gene data show CDR1 as MNHEY and CDR2 as SMNVEV (reference sequence). V lost 9 bases and J 2 bases, leaving 20 bases between the germline ends. CDR3 length equals 15 residues. In DNA form, the CDR3 reads TGTGCCAGTGCCTTGTCGCCAGCGGCTGCCTACGAGCAGTACTTC. Its translation: CASALSPAAAYEQYF.

This chain joins TRBV9 and TRBJ1-5, with TRBD1 matching 7 bases. Germline-derived CDR1 and CDR2 are SGDLS and YYNGEE. Losses at the gene ends were 0 bases for V and 7 bases for J; bases not matched to a gene: 7. The CDR3 contains 15 residues. For the CDR3, the DNA is TGTGCCAGCAGCGTAGATACAGGGGACGGCCAGCCCCAGCATTTT. Encoded protein: CASSVDTGDGQPQHF.

This sequence joins TRBV5-1 and TRBJ1-1, with D possibly TRBD1 on 6 matching bases. The germline V and J ends were trimmed by 4 bases and 0 bases, with 16 bases remaining between them. Germline CDR1 reads SGHRS; CDR2 reads YFSETQ. CDR3 size: 16 residues. The CDR3 DNA sequence: TGCGCCAGCAGCCCCGCGGACAGTTGGATGAACACTGAAGCTTTCTTT. This encodes CASSPADSWMNTEAFF. The full variable domain, in which reference TRBV5-1 and TRBJ1-1 provide the parts outside the CDR3, is KAGVTQTPRYLIKTRGQQVTLSCSPISGHRSVSWYQQTPGQGLQFLFEYFSETQRNKGNFPGRFSGRQFSNSRSEMNVSTLELGDSALYLCASSPADSWMNTEAFFGQGTRLTVV.

With regard to this clone: The same CDR3 is also encoded by other DNA sequences in this sample. This sequence joins TRBV25-1 and TRBJ1-1, with D perhaps matching TRBD1 (6 bases). The V gene lost 4 bases and the J gene lost 0 bases, with 9 bases spanning the gap. The CDR3 covers 14 residues. Germline V CDR1 and CDR2: MGHDK, SYGVNS. The CDR3 DNA is TGTGCCAGCAGTGTAGGACAGTTGAACACTGAAGCTTTCTTT. Residues: CASSVGQLNTEAFF.

The chain joins TRBV4-1 to TRBJ1-2; D is possibly TRBD1 (5 bases). Germline CDR1 MGHRA, CDR2 YSYEKL. This CDR3 contains 17 residues. V gave up 3 bases and J gave up 5 bases, with 22 bases separating them. CDR3 in DNA: TGCGCCAGCAGCCACGCAGACAGATCCCCTCTATCTTATGGCTACACCTTC. Encoded protein: CASSHADRSPLSYGYTF.

This chain connects TRBV29-1 to TRBJ2-1; tentatively, D is TRBD1 (6 bases). Germline V gene sequence: CDR1 SQVTM, CDR2 ANQGSEA. Trimming shortened V by 4 bases and J by 8 bases, and 15 bases separated the two germline ends. The CDR3 length is 13 residues. This CDR3 is CSVGTDYGYEQFF. CDR3 bases: TGCAGCGTTGGGACAGACTATGGGTATGAGCAGTTCTTC.